The present TCR beta chain was sequenced within a study of T cell responses to AZD1222 COVID-19 vaccine. Study outcomes and limitations: After the peak T cell response, and only then, were repertoires sampled.

The CDR3 runs to 16 residues. Germline CDR1 reads MDHEN; CDR2 reads SYDVKM. The ends lost 6 bases at V and 0 bases at J; junction bases unmatched: 10. Data came from immunoSEQ multiplex PCR; TCRdb stores just in-frame clones and leaves some out. The repertoire holds around 84,000 clones, with approximately 85% as singletons. As for this clone: Its antigen is unidentified.

The TCR sequence derives from an adult in good health. The rearrangement links TRBV28 to TRBJ1-2; 7 bases map to TRBD1. This specimen consisted of peripheral blood, obtained on day 0 of AZD1222 vaccination. CDR3 sequence reads: CASSPPGQTSNYGYTF. The CDR3, as DNA: TGTGCCAGCAGCCCCCCGGGACAGACTTCTAACTATGGCTACACCTTC.